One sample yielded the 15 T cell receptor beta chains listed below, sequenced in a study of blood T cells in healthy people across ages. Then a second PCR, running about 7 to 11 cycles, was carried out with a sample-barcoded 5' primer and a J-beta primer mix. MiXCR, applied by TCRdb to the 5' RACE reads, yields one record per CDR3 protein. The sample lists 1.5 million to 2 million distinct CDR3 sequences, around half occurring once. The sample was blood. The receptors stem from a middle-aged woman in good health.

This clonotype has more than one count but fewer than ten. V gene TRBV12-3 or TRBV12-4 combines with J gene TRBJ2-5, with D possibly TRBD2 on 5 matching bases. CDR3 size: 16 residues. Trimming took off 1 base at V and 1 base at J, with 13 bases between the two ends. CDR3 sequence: CASSLGLLEGQETQYF. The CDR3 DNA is TGTGCCAGCAGTTTAGGGCTGCTTGAGGGCCAAGAGACCCAGTACTTC.

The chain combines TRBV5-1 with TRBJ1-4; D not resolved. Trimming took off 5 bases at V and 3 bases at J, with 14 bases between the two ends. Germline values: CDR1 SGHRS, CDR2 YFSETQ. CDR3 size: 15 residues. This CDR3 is CASRRWVAANEKLFF. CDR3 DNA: TGCGCCAGCAGGCGGTGGGTTGCCGCTAATGAAAAACTGTTTTTT.

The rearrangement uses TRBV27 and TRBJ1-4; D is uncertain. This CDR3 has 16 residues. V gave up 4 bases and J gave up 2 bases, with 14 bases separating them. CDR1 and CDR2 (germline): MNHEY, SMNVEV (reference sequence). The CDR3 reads CASSYMMGLTNEKLFF. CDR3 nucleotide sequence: TGTGCCAGCAGTTACATGATGGGGTTGACTAATGAAAAACTGTTTTTT.

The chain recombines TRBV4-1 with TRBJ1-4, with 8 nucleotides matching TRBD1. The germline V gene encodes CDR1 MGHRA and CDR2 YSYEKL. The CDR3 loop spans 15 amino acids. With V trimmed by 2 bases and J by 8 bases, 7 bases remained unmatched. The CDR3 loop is CASSQLGQGFEKLFF. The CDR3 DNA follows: TGCGCCAGCAGCCAACTAGGACAGGGCTTCGAAAAACTGTTTTTT.

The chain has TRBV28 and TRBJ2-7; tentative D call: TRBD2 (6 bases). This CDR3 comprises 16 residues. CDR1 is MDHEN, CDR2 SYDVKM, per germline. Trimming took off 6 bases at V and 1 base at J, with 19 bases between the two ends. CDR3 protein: CASRLPTSSISYEQYF. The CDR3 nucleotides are TGTGCCAGCAGGTTACCTACTAGCTCGATATCCTACGAGCAGTACTTC.

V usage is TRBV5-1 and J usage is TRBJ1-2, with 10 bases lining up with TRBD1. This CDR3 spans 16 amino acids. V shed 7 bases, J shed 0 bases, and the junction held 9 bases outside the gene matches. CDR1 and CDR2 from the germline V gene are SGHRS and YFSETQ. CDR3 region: CASGSGTGVTNYGYTF. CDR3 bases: TGCGCCAGCGGATCCGGGACAGGGGTTACTAACTATGGCTACACCTTC.

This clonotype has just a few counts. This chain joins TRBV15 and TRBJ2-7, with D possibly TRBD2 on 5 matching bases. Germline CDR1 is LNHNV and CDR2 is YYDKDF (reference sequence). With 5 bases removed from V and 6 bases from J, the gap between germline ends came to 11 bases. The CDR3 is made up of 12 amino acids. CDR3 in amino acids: CATSPDGIEQYF. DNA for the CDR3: TGTGCCACCAGCCCGGACGGGATCGAGCAGTACTTC.

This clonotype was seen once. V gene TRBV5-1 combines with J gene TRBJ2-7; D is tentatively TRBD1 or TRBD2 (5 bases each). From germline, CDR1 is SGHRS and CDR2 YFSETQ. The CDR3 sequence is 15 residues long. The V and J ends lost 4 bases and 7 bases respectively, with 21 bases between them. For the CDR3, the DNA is TGCGCCAGCAGCGACGTCCGGGACCCCTACAATGAGCAGTACTTC. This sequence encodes CASSDVRDPYNEQYF.

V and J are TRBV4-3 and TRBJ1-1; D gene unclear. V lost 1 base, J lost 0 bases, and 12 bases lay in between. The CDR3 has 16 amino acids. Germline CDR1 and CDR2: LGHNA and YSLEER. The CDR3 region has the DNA TGCGCCAGCAGCCAAGGTCCAGAAACTATGAACACTGAAGCTTTCTTT. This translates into CASSQGPETMNTEAFF.

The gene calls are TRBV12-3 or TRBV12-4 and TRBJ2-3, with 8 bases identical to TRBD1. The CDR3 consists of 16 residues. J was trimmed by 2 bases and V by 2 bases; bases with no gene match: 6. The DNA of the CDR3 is TGTGCCAGCAGTTTAAACAGGGGGGTAGCCACAGATACGCAGTATTTT. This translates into CASSLNRGVATDTQYF.

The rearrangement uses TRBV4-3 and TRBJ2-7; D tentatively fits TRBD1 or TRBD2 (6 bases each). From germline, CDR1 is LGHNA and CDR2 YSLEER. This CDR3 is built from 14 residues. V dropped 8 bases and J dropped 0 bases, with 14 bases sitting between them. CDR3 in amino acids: CASRRDITSYEQYF. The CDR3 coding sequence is TGCGCCAGCCGGAGGGACATTACCTCCTACGAGCAGTACTTC.

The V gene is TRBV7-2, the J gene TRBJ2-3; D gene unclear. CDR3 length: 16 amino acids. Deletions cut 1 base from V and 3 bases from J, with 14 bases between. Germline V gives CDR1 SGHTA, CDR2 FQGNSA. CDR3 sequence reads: CASSLVSTARTDTQYF. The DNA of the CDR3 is TGTGCCAGCAGCTTAGTTAGTACGGCGAGAACAGATACGCAGTATTTT.

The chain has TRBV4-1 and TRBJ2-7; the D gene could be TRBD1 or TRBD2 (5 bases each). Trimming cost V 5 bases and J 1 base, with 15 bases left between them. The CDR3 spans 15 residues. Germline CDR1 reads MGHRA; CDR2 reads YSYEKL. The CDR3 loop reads CASSERQRESYEQYF. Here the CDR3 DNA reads TGCGCCAGCAGCGAAAGACAGAGGGAGTCCTACGAGCAGTACTTC.

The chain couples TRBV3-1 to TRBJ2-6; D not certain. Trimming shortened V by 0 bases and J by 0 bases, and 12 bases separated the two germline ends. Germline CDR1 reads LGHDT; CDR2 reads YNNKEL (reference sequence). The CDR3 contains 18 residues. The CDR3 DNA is TGTGCCAGCAGCCAAGACGTAGGTCGTTTCTCTGGGGCCAACGTCCTGACTTTC. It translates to CASSQDVGRFSGANVLTF.

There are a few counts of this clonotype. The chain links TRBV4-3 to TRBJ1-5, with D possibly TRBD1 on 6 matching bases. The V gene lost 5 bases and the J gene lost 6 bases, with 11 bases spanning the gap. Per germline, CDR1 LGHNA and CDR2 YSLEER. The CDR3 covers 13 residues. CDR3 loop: CASSAGVAQPQHF. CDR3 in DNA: TGCGCCAGCAGCGCAGGGGTCGCTCAGCCCCAGCATTTT.